This TCR beta chain was identified during a study of cytomegalovirus exposure and HLA in healthy donors (dated 2017 in TCRdb). A note on the overall study: According to a later analysis, the 110 or so validation repertoires were produced on the same platform as the 600 to 850 repertoires of the first cohort. In addition to the first cohort of around 670 subjects, a separate validation cohort of 130 or so different subjects was used. The aim of the study was to test whether cataloging public T cell receptors could identify signatures of past pathogen exposure. To predict cytomegalovirus infection status, the study combined high-throughput TCR immunosequencing, statistical association of individual TCRs with disease status, and machine learning.

The library came from the immunoSEQ multiplex PCR assay. Regarding the original processing steps: A statistical classification framework was built for diagnosing cytomegalovirus status from the catalog of TCR beta chain sequences. In its TCRdb copy, this immuneACCESS table keeps in-frame sequences only and misses some clones. Where compared with another copy, unresolved V genes explain less than half of these, and the others have no known cause. V and J calls and clone size are those listed in that table; D and trimming were worked out from the DNA. The sample contains about 200,000 clones, 65% to 90% of them found a single time. The ten largest clones capture around an eighth of the sample. Paper-wide results and their limitations: Of the cluster scores, approximately 95% were above 0 in a later analysis, which found that TCRs clustered in the first cohort also tended to co-occur in the 90 to 150 validation repertoires. In both the original and validation cohorts, the classifier was reported to diagnose cytomegalovirus status with high specificity and sensitivity. In the study, approximately 160 TCR beta chains were listed as associated with cytomegalovirus. A later analysis had no HLA typing for the validation cohort, so co-occurrence there was scored across all 120 or so repertoires. It was suggested by the authors that the approach could potentially be generalized to other disease states and immunological phenotypes. Most TCR sequences were seen in very few donors, while some public TCRs were found in many individuals. Three of the identified cytomegalovirus-associated TCR beta chains were confirmed in vitro to be specific for cytomegalovirus antigens.

This clone is characterized as medium-sized (0.01 to 0.1%). Its antigen specificity is not known. There are no base qualities to consult, and no much larger clone falls within one base. The germline V gene sets CDR1 to SGHRS and CDR2 to YFSETQ. V gives up 4 bases and J gives up 5 bases, and the segment between their germline ends measures 15 bases. The CDR3 numbers 14 residues from cysteine through phenylalanine. The only DNA kept is the CDR3, 42 bases in frame from the first base. Separate from the roughly 660-subject first cohort, the validation cohort of roughly 120 subjects was the group to which the donors belonged.

This TCR was sampled from a woman in her 30s in good health and CMV-seropositive. The sequence links TRBV5-1 to TRBJ2-5; the D gene is not confidently resolved. Sequenced input: PBMCs. The CDR3 in this case is CASSDDWPWETQYF. The nucleotides read TGCGCCAGCAGCGATGACTGGCCCTGGGAGACCCAGTACTTC.